This T cell receptor (beta chain) was recovered during a study of tumor-infiltrating lymphocytes in primary liver carcinoma. Germline CDR1 SGHNT, CDR2 YYREEE (reference sequence). This CDR3 comprises 15 residues. V dropped 4 bases and J dropped 3; count of bases not matched to a gene: 10. The source of the blood RNA was unsorted whole blood, and germline DNA was extracted as well. Priming with a constant-region primer yielded TCR beta cDNA from about 540 ng total RNA. TCR beta libraries came from three nested multiplex PCR rounds using slightly modified ARM-PCR. Rounds one and two of PCR, each of 10 to 11 cycles, were primed with TRBV1-TRBV30 forward primers and a C-beta reverse primer. TCRdb used MiXCR to reprocess the multiplex PCR reads, holding one entry per CDR3 protein. The repertoire consists of fewer than 400,000 distinct CDR3 sequences, with about 50% occurring once and the leading ten covering about 18%.

The material sequenced was peripheral blood. This chain connects TRBV5-4 to TRBJ2-7; TRBD1 aligns across 7 bases. The receptor comes from a young woman with primary liver carcinoma and hepatitis B virus infection. The CDR3 here is CASSGRDSNIYEQYF. The CDR3 nucleotides are TGTGCCAGCAGCGGCCGGGACAGCAACATCTACGAGCAGTACTTC.